These T cell receptor beta chains were read from a single sample in a study of CD4 T cells in relation to SARS-CoV-2 and coronaviruses. Some clones are missing from TCRdb's copy, which holds only in-frame ones; the method was immunoSEQ multiplex PCR. The sample holds some 38,000 clones; around 77% are singletons and the top ten take roughly 22%. Antigen specificity for these receptors is unknown. The sample taken for sequencing was memory CD4+ T cells from PBMCs, cultured in vitro. These receptors all come from an adult with COVID-19. CDR3s include the opening cysteine and the closing phenylalanine or tryptophan. D genes are given only for firm matches. Clone size, where shown, is once, few, many, or a class for clones that have expanded.

v_gene,j_gene,d_gene,abundance,CDR3aa,CDR3nt
TRBV5-1,TRBJ1-3,.,.,CASSLEGNTIYF,TGCGCCAGCAGCTTGGAAGGAAACACCATATATTTT
TRBV5-1,TRBJ1-1,.,.,CASSLLGDVNTEAFF,TGCGCCAGCAGCCTCCTGGGCGACGTTAACACTGAAGCTTTCTTT
TRBV3-1/TRBV3-2,TRBJ2-2,TRBD2,once,CASSQDFGVRGRAGELFF,TGTGCCAGCAGCCAAGATTTTGGGGTTCGCGGGAGAGCCGGGGAGCTGTTTTTT
TRBV7-3,TRBJ2-2,.,.,CASRKQTDTGELFF,TGTGCCAGCAGGAAACAGACCGACACCGGGGAGCTGTTTTTT
TRBV20-1,TRBJ2-7,.,.,CSASKGLSSYEQYF,TGCAGTGCTAGTAAGGGCTTAAGCTCCTACGAGCAGTACTTC
TRBV5-4,TRBJ1-5,.,few,CASSLTGSNQPQHF,TGTGCCAGCAGCTTGACGGGAAGCAATCAGCCCCAGCATTTT
TRBV18,TRBJ2-5,TRBD1,.,CASSRQGVETQYF,TGTGCCAGCTCACGACAGGGAGTAGAGACCCAGTACTTC
TRBV28,TRBJ1-6,.,few,CASMVGYQGGTYNSPLHF,TGTGCCAGCATGGTGGGGTATCAGGGAGGAACCTATAATTCACCCCTCCACTTT
TRBV2,TRBJ2-1,TRBD2,.,CATPTPGLATSYNEQFF,TGTGCCACCCCGACCCCGGGACTAGCGACTTCCTACAATGAGCAGTTCTTC
TRBV27,TRBJ2-5,.,.,CASSPQGHPETQYF,TGTGCCAGCAGTCCCCAGGGACATCCGGAGACCCAGTACTTC
TRBV15,TRBJ2-1,.,.,CATSRGAGDYNEQFF,TGTGCCACCTCTCGAGGGGCAGGGGACTACAATGAGCAGTTCTTC
TRBV2,TRBJ1-4,TRBD1,.,CASSEYNFGQVPNEKLFF,TGTGCCAGCAGTGAATATAACTTCGGACAGGTCCCTAATGAAAAACTGTTTTTT
TRBV5-6,TRBJ2-3,.,.,CASSQYPTDTQYF,TGTGCCAGCAGCCAATACCCCACAGATACGCAGTATTTT
TRBV3-1/TRBV3-2,TRBJ2-3,TRBD2,.,CASSQGRGGRGTDTQYF,TGTGCCAGCAGCCAAGGCCGGGGCGGGAGGGGCACAGATACGCAGTATTTT
TRBV21-1,TRBJ1-4,.,.,CASSPSARGMRGNEKLFF,TGTGCCAGCAGCCCGTCGGCTCGGGGTATGAGGGGTAATGAAAAACTGTTTTTT
TRBV7-9,TRBJ2-7,.,.,CASSARSGEGGTYEQYF,TGTGCCAGCAGCGCCCGTTCAGGGGAAGGAGGGACCTACGAGCAGTACTTC
TRBV4-1,TRBJ2-7,.,.,CASSQASVSWAGYEQYF,TGCGCCAGCAGCCAAGCAAGTGTATCGTGGGCGGGGTACGAGCAGTACTTC
TRBV19,TRBJ2-2,TRBD2,.,CASSVGTSGSFTGELFF,TGTGCCAGTAGTGTCGGGACTAGCGGGAGTTTCACCGGGGAGCTGTTTTTT
TRBV10-1,TRBJ2-5,.,few,CASSESSSQETQYF,TGCGCCAGCAGTGAGTCGAGCAGCCAAGAGACCCAGTACTTC
TRBV19,TRBJ1-1,.,once,CASSIIFQGRKKANTEAFF,TGTGCCAGTAGTATTATATTTCAGGGACGAAAAAAGGCGAACACTGAAGCTTTCTTT
TRBV6-6,TRBJ2-3,.,.,CASSYRRPATDTQYF,TGTGCCAGCAGTTACAGGCGGCCGGCTACAGATACGCAGTATTTT
TRBV7-2,TRBJ2-7,TRBD2,.,CASSLLGLAAYEQYF,TGTGCCAGCAGCTTGTTGGGACTAGCGGCCTACGAGCAGTACTTC
TRBV20-1,TRBJ2-1,TRBD2,.,CSASGGSSYNEQFF,TGCAGTGCTAGTGGCGGGAGCTCCTACAATGAGCAGTTCTTC
TRBV19,TRBJ1-5,.,.,CASNPRGQPQHF,TGTGCCAGTAACCCACGGGGTCAGCCCCAGCATTTT
TRBV28,TRBJ2-1,TRBD2,.,CASSLLAGYNEQFF,TGTGCCAGCAGTTTGCTAGCGGGATACAATGAGCAGTTCTTC
TRBV11-2,TRBJ1-6,.,.,CASSSWGDGISPLHF,TGTGCCAGCAGCTCGTGGGGCGACGGTATTTCACCCCTCCACTTT
TRBV9,TRBJ1-5,.,.,CASSTGGVSNQPQHF,TGTGCCAGCAGCACGGGGGGGGTGAGCAATCAGCCCCAGCATTTT
TRBV7-2,TRBJ2-5,.,.,CASSLASETQYF,TGTGCCAGCAGCTTAGCGTCCGAGACCCAGTACTTC
TRBV11-2,TRBJ2-2,TRBD2,.,CASRERGNTGELFF,TGTGCCAGCAGGGAGCGGGGGAACACCGGGGAGCTGTTTTTT
TRBV5-1,TRBJ2-7,.,few,CASSPLLGSYEQYF,TGCGCCAGCAGCCCGTTGCTGGGTTCCTACGAGCAGTACTTC
TRBV23-1,TRBJ2-5,TRBD1,.,CASSPISFPGQGDSSTAQGTQYF,TGCGCCAGCAGTCCAATAAGCTTTCCGGGACAGGGGGATAGTTCTACCGCCCAGGGGACCCAGTACTTC
TRBV5-1,TRBJ2-3,TRBD1,.,CASRPGQGADTQYF,TGCGCCAGCCGTCCGGGACAGGGGGCCGATACGCAGTATTTT
TRBV12-3/TRBV12-4,TRBJ1-2,.,once,CASSPTGSYGYTF,TGTGCCAGCAGCCCAACAGGCTCCTATGGCTACACCTTC
TRBV19,TRBJ2-5,TRBD2,.,CASGAGTSGSRETQYF,TGTGCCAGTGGGGCGGGTACTAGCGGGAGTAGAGAGACCCAGTACTTC
TRBV7-8,TRBJ2-7,TRBD1,.,CASSLGGTGGPYEQYF,TGTGCCAGCAGCTTGGGGGGGACAGGGGGTCCCTACGAGCAGTACTTC
TRBV6-2/TRBV6-3,TRBJ2-5,.,.,CASSYSWETQYF,TGTGCCAGCAGTTACAGTTGGGAGACCCAGTACTTC
TRBV27,TRBJ1-5,TRBD1,.,CASGYRGGNQPQHF,TGTGCCAGTGGATACAGGGGCGGCAATCAGCCCCAGCATTTT
TRBV15,TRBJ2-3,TRBD2,.,CATSRAGGMADTQYF,TGTGCCACCAGCAGAGCGGGAGGGATGGCAGATACGCAGTATTTT
TRBV7-7,TRBJ2-5,TRBD2,.,CASSLRPAGGEETQYF,TGTGCTAGCAGCTTAAGGCCAGCGGGAGGAGAAGAGACCCAGTACTTC
TRBV7-3,TRBJ2-1,TRBD2,.,CASHYPGLAGPSSYNEQFF,TGTGCCAGCCATTATCCGGGACTAGCGGGACCTAGCTCCTACAATGAGCAGTTCTTC
TRBV13,TRBJ2-3,TRBD2,.,CASSLTPSGRSGDGTDTQYF,TGTGCCAGCAGCTTAACCCCTAGCGGGAGATCGGGAGATGGGACAGATACGCAGTATTTT
TRBV5-4,TRBJ1-2,TRBD1,few,CASSFHNPGQGAYGYTF,TGTGCCAGCAGCTTCCATAATCCGGGACAGGGAGCCTATGGCTACACCTTC